These T cell receptor beta chains were read from a single sample in a study of PD-1 blockade in mismatch repair-deficient tumors. Profiling relied on immunoSEQ multiplex PCR, and the TCRdb table lists in-frame clones only, not all of them. The table shows tens of thousands of clones, with approximately 80% occurring only once. Sequenced material: PBMCs, taken 6 to 7 weeks after starting pembrolizumab. Receptors were obtained from an adult with mismatch repair-deficient cancer. Each CDR3 is given with its conserved first and last residue. A D gene is named only where the DNA matches it firmly. Expanded clones get a size class; other rows say once, few or many, or leave the size out.

>TRBV20-1|.|TRBJ2-7|once
CSASAGAEQYF
TGCAGTGCTAGCGCAGGGGCCGAGCAGTACTTC
>TRBV30|.|TRBJ1-2|.
CAWSGGSDGYTF
TGTGCCTGGAGTGGAGGGAGTGATGGCTACACCTTC
>TRBV18|TRBD1|TRBJ2-7|.
CASSSRTGSSYEQYF
TGTGCCAGCTCATCAAGGACAGGTAGCTCCTACGAGCAGTACTTC
>TRBV27|TRBD2|TRBJ2-1|.
CASSLAGGSYNEQFF
TGTGCCAGCAGTTTAGCGGGAGGCTCCTACAATGAGCAGTTCTTC
>TRBV7-8|TRBD2|TRBJ2-5|.
CASHPGLAGQETQYF
TGTGCCAGCCATCCGGGACTAGCGGGCCAAGAGACCCAGTACTTC
>TRBV5-1|TRBD1|TRBJ2-7|few
CASSATTGNSREQYF
TGCGCCAGCAGCGCTACGACAGGGAATAGTAGGGAGCAGTACTTC
>TRBV6-5|.|TRBJ1-1|.
CASSYFLTGTGTEAFF
TGTGCCAGCAGTTACTTTCTAACAGGTACGGGCACTGAAGCTTTCTTT
>TRBV9|.|TRBJ1-1|once
CASSVAPRDAPEAFF
TGTGCCAGCAGCGTAGCCCCCCGGGATGCACCTGAAGCTTTCTTT
>TRBV5-1|.|TRBJ2-5|.
CASSLIRSQETQYF
TGCGCCAGCAGCTTGATCAGGTCCCAAGAGACCCAGTACTTC
>TRBV13|TRBD1|TRBJ2-3|.
CASSLRQGGTDTQYF
TGTGCCAGCAGCTTACGACAGGGGGGGACAGATACGCAGTATTTT
>TRBV5-1|.|TRBJ2-7|.
CASSGGSYEQYF
TGCGCCAGCAGTGGAGGTTCCTACGAGCAGTACTTC
>TRBV28|.|TRBJ2-7|few
CASSSPGFYEQYF
TGTGCCAGCAGTTCCCCCGGTTTCTACGAGCAGTACTTC
>TRBV2|.|TRBJ2-5|.
CASGRQGVMETQYF
TGTGCCAGCGGGAGGCAGGGTGTTATGGAGACCCAGTACTTC
>TRBV11-2|.|TRBJ2-5|.
CASSPSGVQETQYF
TGTGCCAGCAGCCCCAGCGGAGTCCAAGAGACCCAGTACTTC
>TRBV19|TRBD2|TRBJ2-7|.
CASTGGGEQYF
TGTGCCAGTACTGGGGGGGGCGAGCAGTACTTC
>TRBV11-3|.|TRBJ2-5|.
CASSSPVSNRQETQYF
TGTGCCAGCAGCTCCCCCGTGTCGAACCGGCAAGAGACCCAGTACTTC
>TRBV7-2|.|TRBJ2-1|.
CASSLQPGYNEQFF
TGTGCCAGCAGCCTGCAGCCGGGGTACAATGAGCAGTTCTTC
>TRBV2|TRBD2|TRBJ2-7|.
CASSEDGRAYEQYF
TGTGCCAGCAGTGAAGACGGGAGGGCCTACGAGCAGTACTTC
>TRBV7-8|.|TRBJ1-3|.
CASSPGTNPGNTIYF
TGTGCCAGCAGCCCTGGGACAAACCCTGGAAACACCATATATTTT
>TRBV5-1|.|TRBJ1-4|.
CASSSRVSNEKLFF
TGCGCCAGCAGCTCCAGGGTGTCTAATGAAAAACTGTTTTTT
>TRBV28|TRBD2|TRBJ2-7|.
CASSLSGTRNYEQYF
TGTGCCAGCAGCCTTTCCGGGACTAGGAACTACGAGCAGTACTTC
>TRBV5-1|TRBD2|TRBJ2-1|.
CASSSLAGVKNEQFF
TGCGCCAGCAGCTCATTAGCGGGAGTGAAGAATGAGCAGTTCTTC
>TRBV21-1|.|TRBJ2-5|.
CASSKRSTAVGTQYF
TGTGCCAGCAGCAAACGGTCGACCGCGGTAGGGACCCAGTACTTC
>TRBV20-1|.|TRBJ1-5|few
CSASRDQPQHF
TGCAGTGCTAGTCGAGATCAGCCCCAGCATTTT
>TRBV5-4|TRBD2|TRBJ2-1|.
CASSLGGSGDEQFF
TGTGCCAGCAGCTTGGGTGGGAGCGGGGATGAGCAGTTCTTC
>TRBV6-5|.|TRBJ2-1|.
CASKSDSYNEQFF
TGTGCCAGCAAATCGGACTCGTACAATGAGCAGTTCTTC
>TRBV5-6|.|TRBJ2-1|.
CASSSTLRGGRDNEQFF
TGTGCCAGCAGCTCGACCCTGCGCGGAGGCCGGGACAATGAGCAGTTCTTC
>TRBV19|.|TRBJ2-1|.
CASHPGSGEQFF
TGTGCCAGTCACCCAGGCAGCGGTGAGCAGTTCTTC
>TRBV18|TRBD2|TRBJ2-1|.
CASSPPSLAGGPGEQFF
TGTGCCAGCTCACCACCGAGTCTAGCGGGAGGGCCGGGTGAGCAGTTCTTC